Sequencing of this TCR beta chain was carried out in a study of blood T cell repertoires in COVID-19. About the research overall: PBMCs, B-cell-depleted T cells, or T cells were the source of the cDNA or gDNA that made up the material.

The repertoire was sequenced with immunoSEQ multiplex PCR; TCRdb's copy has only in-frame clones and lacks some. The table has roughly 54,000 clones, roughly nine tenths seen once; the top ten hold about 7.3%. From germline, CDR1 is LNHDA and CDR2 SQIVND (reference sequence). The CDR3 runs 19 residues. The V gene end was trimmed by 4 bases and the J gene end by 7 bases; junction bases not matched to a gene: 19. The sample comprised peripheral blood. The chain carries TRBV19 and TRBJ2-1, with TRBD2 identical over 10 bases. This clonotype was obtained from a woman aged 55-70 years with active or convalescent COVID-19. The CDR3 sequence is CASSNTGAGFSGRLNEQFF. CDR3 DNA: TGTGCCAGTAGTAATACCGGGGCAGGATTTAGCGGGAGGTTGAATGAGCAGTTCTTC.